This T cell receptor beta chain came from a study of siplizumab effects on memory and regulatory T cells (dated by TCRdb to the late 2010s). About the full investigation: The effect of the anti-CD2 antibody siplizumab on alloreactive T-cell subsets was examined in allogeneic mixed lymphocyte reactions constructed from human PBMCs.

Remarks on this clone: Its recognized antigen is unknown. The sample holds no much larger clone one base away, and base qualities are not on file.

Library preparation used the immunoSEQ multiplex PCR assay. Approximately 10^5 TCR templates per sample were assayed by the deep sequencing platform. Genomic DNA extracted from sorted T cells was the material used for TCRbeta CDR3 sequencing. Under the source paper's analysis protocol: The R programming language was used for the clonal analysis of the TCRbeta CDR3 data. Alloreactive CD4+ and CD8+ clones were defined by comparing unstimulated samples with post-reaction CFSE-low samples. Regulatory or non-regulatory origin of alloreactive CD4+ clones was assigned by matching sequences to the sorted unstimulated Treg and non-Treg repertoires. TCRdb took over this immuneACCESS table, retaining in-frame rearrangements with V and J assigned. Such tables are incomplete; in checked studies, under half of the missing clones stem from an unresolved V gene, and the remainder is unexplained. V and J calls and clone size are given by that table; D and trimming were obtained from the DNA. The sample contains about 94,000 clones, about 94% of them found a single time. The ten largest clones add up to roughly 0.3% of the sample.

The full study reports these points: Because sequences at frequencies below about 10^-5 were poorly captured, only a minor fraction of alloreactive clones could be mapped back to unstimulated subsets. The cumulative frequency of alloreactive sequences that could be traced back to unstimulated CD4+ memory T cells was significantly reduced by siplizumab. Whether proliferating Tregs from siplizumab cultures were suppressive was not functionally confirmed. Among mappable alloreactive CD4+ clones, the Treg-derived fraction averaged approximately 69% with siplizumab versus 25% to 30% in control reactions. Unstimulated naive T cells appeared to be more diverse than memory T cells, and naive cells seemed to make a substantial contribution to the alloresponse. For roughly 80-96% of proliferating CD4+ or CD8+ clones, no naive or memory phenotype could be assigned.

V drops 4 bases and J drops 3 bases, leaving 13 bases in between. Inclusive of the bounding cysteine and phenylalanine, the CDR3 is 14 residues long. The CDR3 DNA has 42 bases and is translated from base 1. Per the germline V gene, SGHRS is the CDR1 and YFSETQ is the CDR2. TCRbeta CDR3 sequencing was performed on sorted unstimulated T cells and on proliferating T cells recovered from mixed lymphocyte reactions. Fresh whole blood from ten HLA-typed healthy donors was used as the source from which PBMCs were isolated. Unstimulated CD4+ non-regulatory T cells were FACS-sorted to map the origin of alloreactive clones.

Material: non-Treg CD4+ T cells sorted from blood. The cell subset or site label, read with the paper, signifies: FACS-sorted unstimulated CD4+ non-regulatory T cells. This clonotype was sampled from a human donor in good health. The V gene is TRBV5-1 and the J gene is TRBJ1-1, with no confident D gene call. This receptor has the CDR3 CASSMDPRDTEAFF. DNA sequence: TGCGCCAGCAGCATGGACCCGCGGGACACTGAAGCTTTCTTT.